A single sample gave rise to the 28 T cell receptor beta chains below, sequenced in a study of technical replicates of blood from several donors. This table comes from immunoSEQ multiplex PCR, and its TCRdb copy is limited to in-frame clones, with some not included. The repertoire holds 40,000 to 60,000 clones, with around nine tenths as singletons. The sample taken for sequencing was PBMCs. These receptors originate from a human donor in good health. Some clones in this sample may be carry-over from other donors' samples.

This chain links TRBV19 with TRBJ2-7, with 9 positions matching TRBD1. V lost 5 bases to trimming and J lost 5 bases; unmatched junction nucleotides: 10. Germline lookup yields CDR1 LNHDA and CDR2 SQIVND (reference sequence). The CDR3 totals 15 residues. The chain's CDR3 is CASSPWGQGYHEQYF. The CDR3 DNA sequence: TGTGCCAGTAGTCCGTGGGGACAGGGCTACCACGAGCAGTACTTC.

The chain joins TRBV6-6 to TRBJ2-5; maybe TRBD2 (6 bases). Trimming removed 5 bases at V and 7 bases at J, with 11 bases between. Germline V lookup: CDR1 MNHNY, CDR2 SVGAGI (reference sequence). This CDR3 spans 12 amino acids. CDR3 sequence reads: CASSPDGGTQYF. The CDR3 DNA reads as TGTGCCAGCAGTCCGGACGGGGGGACCCAGTACTTC.

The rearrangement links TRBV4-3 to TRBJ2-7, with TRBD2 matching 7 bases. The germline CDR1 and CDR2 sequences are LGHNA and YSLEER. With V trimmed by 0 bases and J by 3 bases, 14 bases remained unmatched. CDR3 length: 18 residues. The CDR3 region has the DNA TGCGCCAGCAGCCAAGATGATCGCCCTACGAGGGAGGGCTACGAGCAGTACTTC. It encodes CASSQDDRPTREGYEQYF.

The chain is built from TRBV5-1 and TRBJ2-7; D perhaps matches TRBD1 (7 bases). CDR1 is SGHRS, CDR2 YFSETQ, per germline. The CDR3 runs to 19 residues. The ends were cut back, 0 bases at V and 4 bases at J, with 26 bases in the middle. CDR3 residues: CASSLAPALTRGAAYEQYF. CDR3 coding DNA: TGCGCCAGCAGCTTGGCCCCCGCGCTAACCAGGGGGGCAGCATACGAGCAGTACTTC.

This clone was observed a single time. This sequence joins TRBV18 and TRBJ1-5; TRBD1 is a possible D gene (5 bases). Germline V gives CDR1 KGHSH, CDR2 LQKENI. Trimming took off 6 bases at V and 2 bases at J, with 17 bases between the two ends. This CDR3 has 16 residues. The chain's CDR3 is CASSSASRAGNQPQHF. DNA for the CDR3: TGTGCCAGCTCCTCAGCAAGCAGGGCGGGCAATCAGCCCCAGCATTTT. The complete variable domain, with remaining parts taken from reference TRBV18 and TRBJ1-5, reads NAGVMQNPRHLVRRRGQEARLRCSPMKGHSHVYWYRQLPEEGLKFMVYLQKENIIDESGMPKERFSAEFPKEGPSILRIQQVVRGDSAAYFCASSSASRAGNQPQHFGDGTRLSIL.

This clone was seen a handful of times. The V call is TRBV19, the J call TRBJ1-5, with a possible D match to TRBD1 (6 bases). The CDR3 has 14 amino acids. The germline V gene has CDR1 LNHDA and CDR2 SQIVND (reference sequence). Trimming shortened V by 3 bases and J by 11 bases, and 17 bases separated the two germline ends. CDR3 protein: CASSIATGTRSQHF. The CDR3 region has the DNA TGTGCCAGTAGTATTGCAACAGGGACCAGATCCCAGCATTTT.

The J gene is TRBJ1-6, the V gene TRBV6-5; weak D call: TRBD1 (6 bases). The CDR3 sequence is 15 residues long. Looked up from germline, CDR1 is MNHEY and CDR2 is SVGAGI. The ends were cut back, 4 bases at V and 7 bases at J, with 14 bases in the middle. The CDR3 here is CASSSLGTSNSPLHF. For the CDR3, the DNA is TGTGCCAGCAGTTCTCTTGGGACATCAAATTCACCCCTCCACTTT.

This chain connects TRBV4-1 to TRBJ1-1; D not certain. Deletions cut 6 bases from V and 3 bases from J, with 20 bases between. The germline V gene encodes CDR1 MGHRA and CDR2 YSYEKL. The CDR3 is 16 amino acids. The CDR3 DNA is TGCGCCAGCAGGGGGAGGGAGTTATTAACGGACACTGAAGCTTTCTTT. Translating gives CASRGRELLTDTEAFF.

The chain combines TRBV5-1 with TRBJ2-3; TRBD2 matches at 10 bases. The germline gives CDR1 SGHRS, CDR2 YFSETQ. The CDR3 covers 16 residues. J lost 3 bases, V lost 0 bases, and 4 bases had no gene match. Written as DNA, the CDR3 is TGCGCCAGCAGCTTGGGGGGGACTAGCGTTACAGATACGCAGTATTTT. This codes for CASSLGGTSVTDTQYF.

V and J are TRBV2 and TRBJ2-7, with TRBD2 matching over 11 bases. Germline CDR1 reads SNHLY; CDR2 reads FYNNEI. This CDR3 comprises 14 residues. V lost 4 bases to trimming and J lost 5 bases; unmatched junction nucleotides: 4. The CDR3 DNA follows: TGTGCCAGCAGTGCTAGCGGGAGGATGCACGAGCAGTACTTC. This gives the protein CASSASGRMHEQYF.

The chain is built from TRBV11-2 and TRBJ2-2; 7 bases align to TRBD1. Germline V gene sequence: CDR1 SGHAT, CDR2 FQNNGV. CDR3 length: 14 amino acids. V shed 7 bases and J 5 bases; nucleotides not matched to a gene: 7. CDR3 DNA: TGTGCCAGCAAACCCGACAGGGCGACCGGGGAGCTGTTTTTT. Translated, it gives CASKPDRATGELFF.

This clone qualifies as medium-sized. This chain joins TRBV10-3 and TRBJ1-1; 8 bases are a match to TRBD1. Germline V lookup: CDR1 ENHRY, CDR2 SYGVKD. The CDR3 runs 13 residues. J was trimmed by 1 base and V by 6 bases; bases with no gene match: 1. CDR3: CAIRGQGNTEAFF. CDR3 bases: TGTGCCATCAGAGGACAGGGGAACACTGAAGCTTTCTTT.

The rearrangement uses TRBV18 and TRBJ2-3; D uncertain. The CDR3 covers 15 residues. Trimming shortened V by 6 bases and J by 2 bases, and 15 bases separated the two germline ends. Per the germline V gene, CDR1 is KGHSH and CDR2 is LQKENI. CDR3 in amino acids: CASSQNSVPTDTQYF. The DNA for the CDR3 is TGTGCCAGCTCTCAAAACTCGGTACCCACAGATACGCAGTATTTT.

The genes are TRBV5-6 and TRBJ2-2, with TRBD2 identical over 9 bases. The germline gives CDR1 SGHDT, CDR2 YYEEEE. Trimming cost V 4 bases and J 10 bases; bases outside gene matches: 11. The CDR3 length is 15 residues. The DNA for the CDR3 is TGTGCCAGCAGCAAGGCTGGCGGGAGGGCGGTGGAGCTGTTTTTT. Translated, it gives CASSKAGGRAVELFF.

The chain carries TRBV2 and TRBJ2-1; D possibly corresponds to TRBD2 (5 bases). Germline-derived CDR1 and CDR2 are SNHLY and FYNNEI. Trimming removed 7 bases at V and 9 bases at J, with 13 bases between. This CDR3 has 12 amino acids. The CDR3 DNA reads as TGTGCCAGCATCCTGGTGGGGAGTGAGCAGTTCTTC. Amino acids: CASILVGSEQFF. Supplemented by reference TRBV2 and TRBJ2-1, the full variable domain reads EPEVTQTPSHQVTQMGQEVILRCVPISNHLYFYWYRQILGQKVEFLVSFYNNEISEKSEIFDDQFSVERPDGSNFTLKIRSTKLEDSAMYFCASILVGSEQFFGPGTRLTVL.

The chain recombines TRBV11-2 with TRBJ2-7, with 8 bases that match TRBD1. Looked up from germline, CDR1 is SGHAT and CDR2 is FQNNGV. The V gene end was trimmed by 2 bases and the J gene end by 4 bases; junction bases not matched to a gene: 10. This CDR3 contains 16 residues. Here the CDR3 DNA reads TGTGCCAGCAGCTTAACCACCGGAGACAGGGGTTACGAGCAGTACTTC. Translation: CASSLTTGDRGYEQYF.

The CDR3, as DNA: TGTGCCAGCACCCCGGGACTAGCGGGCGAGGAGAACACCGGGGAGCTGTTTTTT. Translated: CASTPGLAGEENTGELFF. The chain recombines TRBV5-8 with TRBJ2-2; TRBD2 matches at 12 bases. The CDR3 is 18 residues long. Germline V lookup: CDR1 SGHTS, CDR2 YDEGEE. Germline trimming cut 6 bases from V and 1 base from J; bases unmatched to any gene: 10. Supplemented by reference TRBV5-8 and TRBJ2-2, the full variable domain reads EAGVTQSPTHLIKTRGQQATLRCSPISGHTSVYWYQQALGLGLQFLLWYDEGEERNRGNFPPRFSGRQFPNYSSELNVNALELEDSALYLCASTPGLAGEENTGELFFGEGSRLTVL.

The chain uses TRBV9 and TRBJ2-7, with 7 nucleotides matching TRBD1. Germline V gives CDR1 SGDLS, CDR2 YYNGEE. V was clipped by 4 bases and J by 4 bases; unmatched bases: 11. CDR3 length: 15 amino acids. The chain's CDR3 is CASSSPGTEIYEQYF. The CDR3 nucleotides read TGTGCCAGCAGCTCCCCGGGGACAGAAATTTACGAGCAGTACTTC.

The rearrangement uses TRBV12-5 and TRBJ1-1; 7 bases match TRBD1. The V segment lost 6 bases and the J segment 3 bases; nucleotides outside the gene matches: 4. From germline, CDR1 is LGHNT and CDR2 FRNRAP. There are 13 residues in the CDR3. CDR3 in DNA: TGTGCTAGTGGCCTAACAGGGGACACTGAAGCTTTCTTT. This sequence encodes CASGLTGDTEAFF.

The CDR3 nucleotides are TGCGCCAGCAGCCCAATTCTTGCGGGACAGGGGATTGAGAGCATTCAGTACTTC. Translated: CASSPILAGQGIESIQYF. The V gene is TRBV4-3, the J gene TRBJ2-4; 10 bases are a match to TRBD1. Trimming removed 4 bases from V and 9 bases from J; junction bases left unmatched: 18. From germline, CDR1 is LGHNA and CDR2 YSLEER. The CDR3 spans 18 residues.

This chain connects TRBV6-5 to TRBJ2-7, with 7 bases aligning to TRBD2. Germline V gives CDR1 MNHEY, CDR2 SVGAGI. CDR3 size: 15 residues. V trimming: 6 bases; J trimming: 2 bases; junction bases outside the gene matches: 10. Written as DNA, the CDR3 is TGTGCCAGCAGCTCCACCGGGACTATCCCCTACGAGCAGTACTTC. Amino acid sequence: CASSSTGTIPYEQYF.

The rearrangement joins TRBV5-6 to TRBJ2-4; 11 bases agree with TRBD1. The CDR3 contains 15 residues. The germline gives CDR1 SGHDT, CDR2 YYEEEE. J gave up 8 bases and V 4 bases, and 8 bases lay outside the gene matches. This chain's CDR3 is CASSPLGQGVDIQYF. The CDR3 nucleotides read TGTGCCAGCAGCCCTTTGGGACAGGGGGTGGACATTCAGTACTTC.

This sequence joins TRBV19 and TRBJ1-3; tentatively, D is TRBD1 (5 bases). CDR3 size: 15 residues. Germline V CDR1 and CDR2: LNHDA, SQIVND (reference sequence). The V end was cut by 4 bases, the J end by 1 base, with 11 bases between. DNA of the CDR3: TGTGCCAGTAGTACAGGGAGGGAATCTGGAAACACCATATATTTT. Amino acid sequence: CASSTGRESGNTIYF. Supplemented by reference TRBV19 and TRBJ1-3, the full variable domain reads DGGITQSPKYLFRKEGQNVTLSCEQNLNHDAMYWYRQDPGQGLRLIYYSQIVNDFQKGDIAEGYSVSREKKESFPLTVTSAQKNPTAFYLCASSTGRESGNTIYFGEGSWLTVV.

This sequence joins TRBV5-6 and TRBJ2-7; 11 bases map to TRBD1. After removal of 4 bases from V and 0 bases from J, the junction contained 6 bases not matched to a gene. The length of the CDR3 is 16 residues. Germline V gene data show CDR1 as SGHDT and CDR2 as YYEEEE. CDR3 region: CASSDRDRGYSYEQYF. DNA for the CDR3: TGTGCCAGCAGCGACCGGGACAGGGGGTACTCCTACGAGCAGTACTTC.

In DNA form, the CDR3 reads TGTGCCAGCAGCCCTTGGACTAGCAACATTCAGTACTTC. Translation: CASSPWTSNIQYF. The chain recombines TRBV7-9 with TRBJ2-4, with 8 bases matching TRBD2. Germline assignment: CDR1 SEHNR and CDR2 FQNEAQ (reference sequence). This CDR3 contains 13 residues. The junction had 4 bases not matched to a gene; V was cut back by 5 bases and J by 7 bases.

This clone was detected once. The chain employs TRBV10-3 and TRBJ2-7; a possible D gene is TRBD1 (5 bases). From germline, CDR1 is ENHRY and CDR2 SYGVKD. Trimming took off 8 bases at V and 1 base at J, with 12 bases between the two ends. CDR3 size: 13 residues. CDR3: CAIFTYRSYEQYF. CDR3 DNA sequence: TGTGCCATCTTCACTTACAGGTCCTACGAGCAGTACTTC.

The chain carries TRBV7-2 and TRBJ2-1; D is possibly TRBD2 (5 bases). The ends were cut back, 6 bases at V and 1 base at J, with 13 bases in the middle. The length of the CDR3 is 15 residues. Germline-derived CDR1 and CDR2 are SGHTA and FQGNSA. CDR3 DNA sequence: TGTGCCAGCAGTCCCCGGACTGGTTCCTACAATGAGCAGTTCTTC. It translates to CASSPRTGSYNEQFF.

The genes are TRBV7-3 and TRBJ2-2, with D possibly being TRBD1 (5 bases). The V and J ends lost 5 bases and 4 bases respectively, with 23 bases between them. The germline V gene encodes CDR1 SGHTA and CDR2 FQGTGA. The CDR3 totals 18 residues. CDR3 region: CASSPGPRAGWGTGELFF. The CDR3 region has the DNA TGTGCCAGCAGCCCCGGCCCCCGGGCAGGGTGGGGCACCGGGGAGCTGTTTTTT.